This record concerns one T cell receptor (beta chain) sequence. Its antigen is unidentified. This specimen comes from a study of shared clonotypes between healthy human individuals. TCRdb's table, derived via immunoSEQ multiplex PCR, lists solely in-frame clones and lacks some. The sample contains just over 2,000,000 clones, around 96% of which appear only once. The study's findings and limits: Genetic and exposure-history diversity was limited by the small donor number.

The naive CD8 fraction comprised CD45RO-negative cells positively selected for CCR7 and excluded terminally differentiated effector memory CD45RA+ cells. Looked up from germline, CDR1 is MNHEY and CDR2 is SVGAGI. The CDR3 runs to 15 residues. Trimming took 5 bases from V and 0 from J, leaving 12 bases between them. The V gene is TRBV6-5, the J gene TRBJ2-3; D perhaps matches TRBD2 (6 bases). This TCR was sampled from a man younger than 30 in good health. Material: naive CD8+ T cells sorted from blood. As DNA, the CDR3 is TGTGCCAGCAGTGTTAGCGGAGAGAGCACAGATACGCAGTATTTT. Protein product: CASSVSGESTDTQYF.